This TCR beta chain was obtained from a study of a mutant IDH1 vaccine in newly diagnosed glioma. On the study more broadly: Patients began vaccination 4-6 weeks after radiotherapy alone, or with temozolomide cycles. The sex distribution of treated patients was roughly 62% male and around 38% female, with a mean age of approximately 40 years. Patients' prior therapy spanned radiotherapy, temozolomide, or both; most underwent both.

Turning to this clone: Its specificity is not known.

Clones were read by immunoSEQ multiplex PCR, and TCRdb kept only the in-frame ones, dropping some. The data show 25,000 to 30,000 clones, roughly 80% seen once. Looked up from germline, CDR1 is SGHRS and CDR2 is YFSETQ. The CDR3 has 14 residues. The V segment lost 0 bases and the J segment 6 bases; nucleotides outside the gene matches: 0. Documented time point: week 23, last vaccination. Topical imiquimod was applied with each vaccine dose, which held 300 ug of mutant IDH1 20-mer peptide. This chain connects TRBV5-1 to TRBJ1-2, with 12 bases matching TRBD1. Sequencing was performed on PBMCs, taken from a glioma patient whose treatment included an IDH1 peptide vaccine. This TCR was sampled from a woman aged 25 to 39 with glioma. The CDR3 protein is CASSLGDRGHGYTF. CDR3 coding DNA: TGCGCCAGCAGCTTGGGGGACAGGGGGCATGGCTACACCTTC.